This T cell receptor beta chain was recorded in a study of blood T cell repertoires in COVID-19. The overall study: Acute and convalescent COVID-19 specimens originated in the United States, Italy and Spain.

Repertoires were generated with immunoSEQ multiplex PCR, while TCRdb's copy carries only in-frame clones and drops some. The table includes 380,000 or so clones, approximately 86% detected once. The CDR3 spans 14 residues. Germline CDR1 is KGHDR and CDR2 is SFDVKD. Germline trimming cut 3 bases from V and 4 bases from J; bases unmatched to any gene: 3. The rearrangement uses TRBV24-1 and TRBJ2-7, with 9 bases that match TRBD1. The sequenced sample consisted of PBMCs or T cells enriched from blood (not recorded which). This sequence was found in a woman aged 40 to 50 with acute COVID-19. CDR3 amino acids: CATSDPDRGYEQYF. The CDR3 region has the DNA TGTGCCACCAGTGATCCAGACAGGGGGTACGAGCAGTACTTC.